This T cell receptor beta chain was retrieved from a study of high-grade serous ovarian cancer treatment subgroups. Study context: Mean per sample: around 14,000 reads, around 7,100 unique TCR beta rearrangements.

The CDR3 has 14 residues. Trimming cost V 5 bases and J 5 bases, with 13 bases left between them. The germline V gene has CDR1 SGHTA and CDR2 FQGNSA. Tumor tissue was taken before any definitive surgery or chemotherapy was given. Libraries were prepared by immunoSEQ multiplex PCR; TCRdb keeps only in-frame clonotypes and omits some of them. The data show 7,500 to 10,000 clones, 62% seen once. This clone was counted a few times. Its antigen remains unidentified. The study, taken as a whole, reports: Different patients shared almost no repertoire; same-patient tumors shared about 0.1 to 0.8. Spatial context was lost because tumors were sequenced in bulk.

The sample comprised tumor tissue. The V gene is TRBV7-2, the J gene TRBJ1-5; D is perhaps TRBD1 (6 bases). The receptor's source is a human donor with high-grade serous ovarian cancer. In DNA form, the CDR3 reads TGTGCCAGCAGCCCCCGGGCAGGGGATCAGCCCCAGCATTTT. Translating gives CASSPRAGDQPQHF.